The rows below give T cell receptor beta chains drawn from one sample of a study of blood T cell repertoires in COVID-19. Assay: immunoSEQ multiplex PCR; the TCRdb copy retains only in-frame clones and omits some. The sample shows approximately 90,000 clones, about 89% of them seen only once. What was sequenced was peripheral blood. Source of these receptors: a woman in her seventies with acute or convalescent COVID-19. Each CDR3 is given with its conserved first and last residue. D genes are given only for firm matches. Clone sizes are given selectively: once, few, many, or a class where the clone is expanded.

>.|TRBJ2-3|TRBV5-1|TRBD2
TGCGCCAGCAGCTTCCCACTAGCGGGCAACACAGATACGCAGTATTTT
CASSFPLAGNTDTQYF
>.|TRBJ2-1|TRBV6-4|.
TGTGCCAGCAGTGACTCGACGACACCACGATACAATGAGCAGTTCTTC
CASSDSTTPRYNEQFF
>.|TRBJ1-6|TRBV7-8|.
TGTGCCAGCAGCTTAGCCGGGTATAATTCACCCCTCCACTTT
CASSLAGYNSPLHF
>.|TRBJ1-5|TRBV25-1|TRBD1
TGTGCCAGCAGTGAACCAGGGGGTGGTCAGCCCCAGCATTTT
CASSEPGGGQPQHF
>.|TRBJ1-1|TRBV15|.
TGTGCCACCAGCGCAGGGGCGGGGGTCACTGAAGCTTTCTTT
CATSAGAGVTEAFF
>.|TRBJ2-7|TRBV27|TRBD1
TGTGCCAGCAGTTCGACAGGGTACGAGCAGTACTTC
CASSSTGYEQYF
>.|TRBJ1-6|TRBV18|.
TGTGCCAGCTCACCACCTACAGGACCAAATTCACCCCTCCACTTT
CASSPPTGPNSPLHF
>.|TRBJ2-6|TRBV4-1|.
TGCGCCAGCAGCCAAGCTTCTGGGGCCAACGTCCTGACTTTC
CASSQASGANVLTF
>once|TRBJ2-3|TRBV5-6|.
TGTGCCAGCAGATCCGACAAAGGTCGAATATTCACAGATACGCAGTATTTT
CASRSDKGRIFTDTQYF
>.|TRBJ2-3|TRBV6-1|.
TGTGCCAGCAGTGAGACTAGTTTGGCAGAAGATACGCAGTATTTT
CASSETSLAEDTQYF
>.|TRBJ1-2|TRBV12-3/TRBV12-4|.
TGTGCCAGCAGCCCTACTACCTATGGCTACACCTTC
CASSPTTYGYTF
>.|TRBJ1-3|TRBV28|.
TGTGCCAGCAAGGGGACATCAACCCTCAACTCTGGAAACACCATATATTTT
CASKGTSTLNSGNTIYF
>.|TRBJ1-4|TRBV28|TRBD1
TGTGCCAGCAGAGGAGGACAGGGCTTTAATGAAAAACTGTTTTTT
CASRGGQGFNEKLFF
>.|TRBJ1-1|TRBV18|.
TGTGCCAGCTCACCCCGTGGGGGACTGGGCCTCACTGAAGCTTTCTTT
CASSPRGGLGLTEAFF
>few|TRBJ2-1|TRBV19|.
TGTGCCAGTAGTATAGTTATGGGGGCCGGGAATGAGCAGTTCTTC
CASSIVMGAGNEQFF
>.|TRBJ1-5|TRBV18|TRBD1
TGTGCCAGCTCACGGGACAGGGCCTTTCTGAGCAATCAGCCCCAGCATTTT
CASSRDRAFLSNQPQHF
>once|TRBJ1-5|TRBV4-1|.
TGCGCCAGCAGCCTTAGGGGATATAGCAATCAGCCCCAGCATTTT
CASSLRGYSNQPQHF
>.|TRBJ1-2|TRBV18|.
TGTGCCAGCTCACCATTGGGCAACAACTATGGCTACACCTTC
CASSPLGNNYGYTF
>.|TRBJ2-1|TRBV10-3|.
TGTGCCATCAGTGACAGGGGCGCCAGGAATGAGCAGTTCTTC
CAISDRGARNEQFF
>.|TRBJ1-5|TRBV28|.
TGTGCCAGCAGTTCCGGGGAAAGCAATCAGCCCCAGCATTTT
CASSSGESNQPQHF
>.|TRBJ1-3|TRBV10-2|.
TGCGCCAGCTATGACAGAGGAAACACCATATATTTT
CASYDRGNTIYF
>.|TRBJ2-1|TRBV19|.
TGTGCCAGTAGTTCCCGGGACACCAGGAGACATGAGCAGTTCTTC
CASSSRDTRRHEQFF
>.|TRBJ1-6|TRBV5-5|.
TGTGCCAGCAGCATTGATCCAGACAGGCGGAATTCACCCCTCCACTTT
CASSIDPDRRNSPLHF
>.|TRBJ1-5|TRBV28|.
TGTGCCAGCAGTTCAGGTCTGAATCAGCCCCAGCATTTT
CASSSGLNQPQHF
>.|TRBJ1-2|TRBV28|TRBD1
TGTGCCAGCAGTTTACGGGTACAGACAGGGGGAGCTAACTATGGCTACACCTTC
CASSLRVQTGGANYGYTF
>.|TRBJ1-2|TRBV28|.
TGTGCCAGCAGTTTCCCGACGGGGATTGGTGGCTACACCTTC
CASSFPTGIGGYTF
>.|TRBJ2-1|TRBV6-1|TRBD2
TGTGCCAGCAGTGAAGCTCGCGGGGGCTCCTACAATGAGCAGTTCTTC
CASSEARGGSYNEQFF
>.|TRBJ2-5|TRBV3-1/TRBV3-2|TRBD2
TGTGCCAGCAGCCCCCGGGGGGCGGGGGGGCAAGAGACCCAGTACTTC
CASSPRGAGGQETQYF
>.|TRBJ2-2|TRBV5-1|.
TGCGCCAGCAGCTGGGGCGGGACTAACACCGGGGAGCTGTTTTTT
CASSWGGTNTGELFF
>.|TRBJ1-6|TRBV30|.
TGTGCCTGGAGTCCTACAGCTACCTTAAGCTCCTATAATTCACCCCTCCACTTT
CAWSPTATLSSYNSPLHF
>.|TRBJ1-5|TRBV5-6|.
TGTGCCAGCAGCTTAAGAGCTAATAGCAATCAGCCCCAGCATTTT
CASSLRANSNQPQHF
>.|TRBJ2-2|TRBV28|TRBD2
TGTGCCAGCAGTCTTTTTGCAGCGGGAGCGAACACCGGGGAGCTGTTTTTT
CASSLFAAGANTGELFF
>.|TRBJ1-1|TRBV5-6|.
TGTGCCAGCGCAGCGGTATCCGGGGGACCAATGAACACTGAAGCTTTCTTT
CASAAVSGGPMNTEAFF
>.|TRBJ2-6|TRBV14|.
TGTGCCAGCAGCCAAGGGTTCGGGTATGCAGGGGCCAACGTCCTGACTTTC
CASSQGFGYAGANVLTF
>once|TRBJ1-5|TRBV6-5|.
TGTGCCAGCAGTTACTCGAGGGGGGGGAATCAGCCCCAGCATTTT
CASSYSRGGNQPQHF
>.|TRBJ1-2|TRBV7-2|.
TGTGCCAGCAGCTTAGAACAGGGTTTCTATGGCTACACCTTC
CASSLEQGFYGYTF
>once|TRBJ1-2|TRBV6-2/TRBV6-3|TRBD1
TGTGCCAGCAGTTACTCCTCCGACAGGGCCTACACCTTC
CASSYSSDRAYTF
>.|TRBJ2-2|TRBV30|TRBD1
TGTGCCTGGTCAGAAAGGACAGGGGTTAGCGCCGGGGAGCTGTTTTTT
CAWSERTGVSAGELFF
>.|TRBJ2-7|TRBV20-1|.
TGCAGTGCTAGAGATAGGGGCTTCTTC
CSARDRGFF
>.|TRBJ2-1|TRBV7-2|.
TGTGCCAGCAGCTTTGAGGTGTCCACACCCTACAATGAGCAGTTCTTC
CASSFEVSTPYNEQFF
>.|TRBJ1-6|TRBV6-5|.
TGTGCCAGCAGTTACTCGGGAGGGTTCAATTCACCCCTCCACTTT
CASSYSGGFNSPLHF
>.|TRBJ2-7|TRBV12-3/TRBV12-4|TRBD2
TGTGCCATCAGGACTAGCGGGAGGAACGAGCAGTACTTC
CAIRTSGRNEQYF
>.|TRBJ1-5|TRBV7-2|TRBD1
TGTGCCAGCAGCGCCGGGACAGGGTCCAATCAGCCCCAGCATTTT
CASSAGTGSNQPQHF
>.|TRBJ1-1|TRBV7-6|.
TGTGCCAGCAGCCAAGCCGGTTGGGGCGGGAACACTGAAGCTTTCTTT
CASSQAGWGGNTEAFF
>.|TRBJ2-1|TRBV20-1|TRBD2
TGCAGTGCTAGTCGCGGGAGCTCCTACAATGAGCAGTTCTTC
CSASRGSSYNEQFF
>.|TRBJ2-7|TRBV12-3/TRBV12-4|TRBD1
TGTGCCAGCAGACCCAGGGGGAGCTACGAGCAGTACTTC
CASRPRGSYEQYF